This is a list of T cell receptor beta chains from one sample in a study of cytomegalovirus exposure and HLA in healthy donors. Data came from immunoSEQ multiplex PCR; TCRdb stores just in-frame clones and leaves some out. The sample shows 150,000 to 200,000 clones, 65% to 80% of them seen only once. Sequenced input: PBMCs. These TCRs come from a female donor in good health and CMV-seronegative. CDR3s include the opening cysteine and the closing phenylalanine or tryptophan. D genes are given only for firm matches. The size of a clone is reported for some rows only, either as once, few or many, or as a class for expanded clones.

TRBJ1-5 few TRBD1 TRBV9 CASSVGDRFYSNQPQHF TGTGCCAGCAGCGTAGGGGACAGATTCTATAGCAATCAGCCCCAGCATTTT
TRBJ1-1 - - TRBV5-1 CASSFSGDTEAFF TGCGCCAGCAGCTTCTCGGGTGACACTGAAGCTTTCTTT
TRBJ1-2 - TRBD1 TRBV10-3 CAISFDGQGGGYTF TGTGCCATCAGTTTCGACGGACAGGGTGGGGGCTACACCTTC
TRBJ2-2 - - TRBV4-2 CASSPAGHDTGELFF TGTGCCAGCAGCCCCGCGGGCCACGACACCGGGGAGCTGTTTTTT
TRBJ2-7 - - TRBV30 CAWSISSSYEQYF TGTGCCTGGAGTATCTCTAGCTCCTACGAGCAGTACTTC
TRBJ2-2 - TRBD2 TRBV10-3 CAISGGGYTGELFF TGTGCCATCAGTGGCGGGGGGTACACCGGGGAGCTGTTTTTT
TRBJ2-5 - TRBD2 TRBV10-3 CAISEGTSSETQYF TGTGCCATCAGTGAGGGGACTAGCTCGGAGACCCAGTACTTC
TRBJ2-1 - TRBD1 TRBV9 CASSVMGQAFNEQFF TGTGCCAGCAGCGTAATGGGACAGGCGTTTAATGAGCAGTTCTTC
TRBJ1-5 - - TRBV7-9 CASSLGSVRNQPQHF TGTGCCAGCAGCTTAGGGTCAGTCCGCAATCAGCCCCAGCATTTT
TRBJ2-7 - TRBD2 TRBV6-5 CASTSGRLGEQYF TGTGCCAGTACTAGCGGGAGACTAGGGGAGCAGTACTTC
TRBJ2-7 - - TRBV9 CASSVGRENYEQYF TGTGCCAGCAGCGTAGGACGGGAGAACTACGAGCAGTACTTC
TRBJ1-5 - - TRBV19 CASSTSSGGGYQPQHF TGTGCCAGTAGTACGTCCTCGGGGGGAGGATATCAGCCCCAGCATTTT
TRBJ2-5 - TRBD2 TRBV5-1 CASRPGQLRLLAGEREGYQETQYF TGCGCCAGCAGGCCCGGACAGTTACGGTTGCTAGCGGGAGAGCGCGAGGGGTACCAAGAGACCCAGTACTTC
TRBJ1-4 few - TRBV7-9 CASSRPGKGDEKLFF TGTGCCAGCAGCCGGCCGGGAAAGGGTGATGAAAAACTGTTTTTT
TRBJ2-1 - - TRBV27 CASSPRRTYNEQFF TGTGCCAGCAGTCCCAGAAGAACCTACAATGAGCAGTTCTTC
TRBJ1-1 - - TRBV9 CASSTGGITEAFF TGTGCCAGCAGTACGGGGGGTATTACTGAAGCTTTCTTT
TRBJ1-1 once - TRBV6-1 CASSEAPSTEAFF TGTGCCAGCAGTGAAGCCCCCAGCACTGAAGCTTTCTTT
TRBJ2-5 - TRBD1 TRBV19 CASSRDRGIGETQYF TGTGCCAGTAGTAGGGACAGGGGCATCGGGGAGACCCAGTACTTC
TRBJ1-2 - TRBD1 TRBV18 CASSPTSGTGNGYTF TGTGCCAGCTCACCAACCTCCGGGACAGGGAATGGCTACACCTTC
TRBJ2-7 - TRBD2 TRBV7-6 CASTTSGNYEQYF TGTGCCAGCACCACTAGCGGTAACTACGAGCAGTACTTC
TRBJ2-1 - TRBD2 TRBV14 CASSPPSGRGYNEQFF TGTGCCAGCAGCCCTCCAAGCGGGAGAGGTTACAATGAGCAGTTCTTC
TRBJ1-1 - - TRBV6-1 CASSGVLNTEAFF TGTGCCAGCAGCGGGGTCCTGAACACTGAAGCTTTCTTT
TRBJ1-4 - - TRBV6-5 CASTRGLFNEKLFF TGTGCCAGCACCCGAGGACTTTTCAATGAAAAACTGTTTTTT
TRBJ2-3 - TRBD2 TRBV5-6 CASSLFLAGVTDTQYF TGTGCCAGCAGCTTGTTTCTAGCGGGGGTTACAGATACGCAGTATTTT
TRBJ1-3 once - TRBV4-2 CASSQDGNTIYF TGTGCCAGCAGCCAAGACGGGAACACCATATATTTT
TRBJ1-6 - - TRBV27 CASRVTGSSSPLHF TGTGCCAGCCGTGTCACAGGGTCTTCGTCACCCCTCCACTTT
TRBJ1-2 - - TRBV6-1 CASRNYTFYGYTF TGTGCCAGCAGGAACTACACATTCTATGGCTACACCTTC
TRBJ2-7 - - TRBV6-5 CASNADRLSYEQYF TGTGCCAGCAACGCAGACAGGTTGTCCTACGAGCAGTACTTC
TRBJ1-6 once - TRBV19 CASSLTQGFGTSPLHF TGTGCCAGTAGTTTAACTCAGGGGTTTGGGACTTCACCCCTCCACTTT
TRBJ1-2 - - TRBV5-6 CASSWGGASNYGYTF TGTGCCAGCAGCTGGGGGGGGGCCTCTAACTATGGCTACACCTTC
TRBJ2-7 - - TRBV5-1 CASSLAGGGYEQYF TGCGCCAGCAGCTTGGCGGGGGGCGGCTACGAGCAGTACTTC
TRBJ2-7 - - TRBV5-6 CASSLRNSYEQYF TGTGCCAGCAGCCTTAGAAACAGCTACGAGCAGTACTTC
TRBJ1-4 - - TRBV9 CASSVGQDNEKLFF TGTGCCAGCAGCGTAGGCCAGGATAATGAAAAACTGTTTTTT
TRBJ2-7 - TRBD2 TRBV6-4 CASSYLPGGSAYEQYF TGTGCCAGCTCATACCTACCGGGAGGAAGCGCCTACGAGCAGTACTTC
TRBJ2-3 - TRBD2 TRBV5-1 CASATGLAGETDTQYF TGCGCCAGCGCAACGGGACTAGCGGGAGAGACAGATACGCAGTATTTT
TRBJ2-1 once TRBD1 TRBV5-1 CASSSAGTGYYNEQFF TGCGCCAGCAGCTCGGCCGGGACAGGGTACTACAATGAGCAGTTCTTC
TRBJ2-3 - TRBD2 TRBV29-1 CSAGGDTQYF TGCAGCGCCGGGGGGGATACGCAGTATTTT
TRBJ2-7 - - TRBV7-2 CASSFRDISYEQYF TGTGCCAGCAGCTTCCGGGACATCTCCTACGAGCAGTACTTC
TRBJ2-5 once TRBD2 TRBV4-1 CASSQFTSGVQETQYF TGCGCCAGCAGCCAATTCACTAGCGGGGTTCAAGAGACCCAGTACTTC
TRBJ2-7 - - TRBV15 CATSRAMTGPYEQYF TGTGCCACCAGCAGAGCCATGACAGGCCCCTACGAGCAGTACTTC
TRBJ1-5 - TRBD1 TRBV7-9 CSSSLSGQGASQPQHF TGTTCCAGCAGCTTGAGCGGACAGGGGGCGAGCCAGCCCCAGCATTTT
TRBJ1-1 - - TRBV30 CAWSVGEVNTEAFF TGTGCCTGGAGTGTCGGGGAGGTGAACACTGAAGCTTTCTTT
TRBJ1-4 - TRBD1 TRBV5-6 CASSLDPGQGHEKLFF TGTGCCAGCAGCTTGGACCCGGGACAGGGTCATGAAAAACTGTTTTTT
TRBJ1-3 - - TRBV5-8 CASSSTPRGGNGNTIYF TGTGCCAGCAGCTCAACGCCCCGAGGGGGAAATGGAAACACCATATATTTT
TRBJ2-2 few TRBD2 TRBV4-1 CASSQEVPAGDTGELFF TGCGCCAGCAGCCAAGAAGTGCCAGCGGGAGACACCGGGGAGCTGTTTTTT
TRBJ1-5 - - TRBV5-6 CASSLDRGGGNQPQHF TGTGCCAGCAGCCTGGACCGGGGGGGAGGCAATCAGCCCCAGCATTTT
TRBJ1-2 - TRBD1 TRBV6-1 CASIFRTGTGYTF TGTGCCAGCATTTTCCGGACAGGGACGGGCTACACCTTC
TRBJ2-7 - - TRBV6-1 CASSVGGGGREQYF TGTGCCAGCAGTGTCGGAGGGGGGGGTCGCGAGCAGTACTTC
TRBJ2-1 - - TRBV2 CASSVEAYNEQFF TGTGCCAGCAGTGTGGAGGCCTACAATGAGCAGTTCTTC
TRBJ2-7 few TRBD2 TRBV2 CASRRGGGFSYEQYF TGTGCCAGCAGGAGGGGCGGGGGATTCTCCTACGAGCAGTACTTC
TRBJ1-5 - TRBD1 TRBV27 CASSHTGGLGPQHF TGTGCCAGCAGTCACACAGGGGGCCTAGGGCCCCAGCATTTT
TRBJ1-1 - TRBD1 TRBV5-1 CASSLGQGPEAFF TGCGCCAGCAGCTTGGGACAGGGACCTGAAGCTTTCTTT
TRBJ2-3 - - TRBV7-9 CASSLSAGFTDTQYF TGTGCCAGCAGCTTATCGGCAGGGTTCACAGATACGCAGTATTTT
TRBJ2-5 - TRBD2 TRBV9 CASSDSGWRSETQYF TGTGCCAGCAGCGATAGCGGGTGGAGGAGTGAGACCCAGTACTTC
TRBJ1-1 - TRBD1 TRBV20-1 CSADRERAFF TGCAGTGCCGACAGGGAACGAGCTTTCTTT